These T cell receptor beta chains were read from a single sample in a study of CD8 T cells in Susac syndrome. TCRdb fed the immunoSEQ multiplex PCR reads into MiXCR, producing one record per CDR3 protein. Among 400,000 or so distinct CDR3 sequences listed, 85% to 90% were seen once. What was sequenced was CD8+ T cells from PBMCs. These receptors were collected from a human donor with multiple sclerosis. CDR3s include the opening cysteine and the closing phenylalanine or tryptophan. D genes are given only for firm matches. Expanded clones get a size class; other rows say once, few or many, or leave the size out.

v_gene: TRBV5-6
d_gene: -
j_gene: TRBJ1-5
abundance: -
CDR3aa: CASSLSGGAGQPQHF
CDR3nt: TGTGCCAGCAGCTTGTCGGGGGGCGCGGGACAGCCCCAGCATTTT

v_gene: TRBV29-1
d_gene: -
j_gene: TRBJ1-5
abundance: -
CDR3aa: CSVLNGENQPQHF
CDR3nt: TGCAGCGTTCTGAACGGCGAGAATCAGCCCCAGCATTTT

v_gene: TRBV5-8
d_gene: -
j_gene: TRBJ1-5
abundance: once
CDR3aa: CASSWGRGNQPQHF
CDR3nt: TGTGCCAGCAGCTGGGGACGCGGGAATCAGCCCCAGCATTTT

v_gene: TRBV20-1
d_gene: -
j_gene: TRBJ1-2
abundance: -
CDR3aa: CSASNGFAYGYTF
CDR3nt: TGCAGTGCTAGCAACGGGTTTGCCTATGGCTACACCTTC

v_gene: TRBV19
d_gene: -
j_gene: TRBJ2-1
abundance: -
CDR3aa: CASSMQGYNEQFF
CDR3nt: TGTGCCAGTAGTATGCAGGGCTACAATGAGCAGTTCTTC

v_gene: TRBV7-7
d_gene: -
j_gene: TRBJ1-1
abundance: -
CDR3aa: CASSLAKGAEAFF
CDR3nt: TGTGCCAGCAGCTTAGCGAAGGGGGCTGAAGCTTTCTTT

v_gene: TRBV19
d_gene: TRBD2
j_gene: TRBJ2-3
abundance: -
CDR3aa: CASSRGLAAVTDTQYF
CDR3nt: TGTGCCAGTAGTCGGGGACTAGCGGCCGTCACAGATACGCAGTATTTT

v_gene: TRBV2
d_gene: TRBD1
j_gene: TRBJ2-1
abundance: -
CDR3aa: CASRSGTGGSSPYNEQFF
CDR3nt: TGTGCCAGCAGATCCGGGACAGGGGGTTCCTCTCCCTACAATGAGCAGTTCTTC

v_gene: TRBV12-5
d_gene: TRBD1
j_gene: TRBJ1-2
abundance: -
CDR3aa: CASGLVPGQGAGYTF
CDR3nt: TGTGCTAGTGGTTTGGTACCGGGACAGGGGGCCGGCTACACCTTC

v_gene: TRBV6-2/TRBV6-3
d_gene: -
j_gene: TRBJ1-5
abundance: -
CDR3aa: CASSYGSDYSNQPQHF
CDR3nt: TGTGCCAGCAGCTATGGGTCGGACTATAGCAATCAGCCCCAGCATTTT

v_gene: TRBV6-1
d_gene: TRBD1
j_gene: TRBJ2-1
abundance: -
CDR3aa: CASSVPGQGFDEQFF
CDR3nt: TGTGCCAGCAGTGTCCCGGGACAGGGGTTCGATGAGCAGTTCTTC

v_gene: TRBV29-1
d_gene: -
j_gene: TRBJ1-1
abundance: -
CDR3aa: CSVELPQNTEAFF
CDR3nt: TGCAGCGTTGAACTACCGCAGAACACTGAAGCTTTCTTT

v_gene: TRBV20-1
d_gene: TRBD1
j_gene: TRBJ2-7
abundance: -
CDR3aa: CSAETGNPLSPYEQYF
CDR3nt: TGCAGTGCTGAGACAGGGAACCCGCTCAGTCCCTACGAGCAGTACTTC

v_gene: TRBV30
d_gene: TRBD1
j_gene: TRBJ1-1
abundance: -
CDR3aa: CAWNIPQGADEAFF
CDR3nt: TGTGCCTGGAATATTCCGCAGGGGGCAGATGAAGCTTTCTTT

v_gene: TRBV19
d_gene: -
j_gene: TRBJ1-2
abundance: -
CDR3aa: CASSISGDGYTF
CDR3nt: TGTGCCAGTAGTATCTCGGGGGATGGCTACACCTTC

v_gene: TRBV4-1
d_gene: TRBD1
j_gene: TRBJ2-7
abundance: -
CDR3aa: CASSQEPGQGYEQYF
CDR3nt: TGCGCCAGCAGCCAAGAGCCGGGACAGGGGTACGAGCAGTACTTC

v_gene: TRBV12-2
d_gene: -
j_gene: TRBJ2-4
abundance: -
CDR3aa: CASRLPGLAGMRLAKNIQYF
CDR3nt: TGTGCAAGTCGCTTACCAGGACTAGCGGGCATGAGACTAGCCAAAAACATTCAGTACTTC

v_gene: TRBV20-1
d_gene: TRBD1
j_gene: TRBJ1-1
abundance: -
CDR3aa: CSARGWTGVPPGTEAFF
CDR3nt: TGCAGTGCTAGAGGGTGGACAGGGGTACCACCAGGCACTGAAGCTTTCTTT

v_gene: TRBV6-1
d_gene: TRBD2
j_gene: TRBJ2-7
abundance: few
CDR3aa: CASSASGGSSYEQYF
CDR3nt: TGTGCCAGCAGTGCCTCGGGGGGGAGCTCCTACGAGCAGTACTTC

v_gene: TRBV27
d_gene: TRBD1
j_gene: TRBJ2-3
abundance: -
CDR3aa: CASSLSGQGARIDTQYF
CDR3nt: TGTGCCAGCAGTTTATCAGGGCAGGGGGCGCGGATAGATACGCAGTATTTT

v_gene: TRBV24-1
d_gene: -
j_gene: TRBJ2-2
abundance: -
CDR3aa: CATSESGETGELFF
CDR3nt: TGTGCCACCAGTGAATCAGGGGAAACCGGGGAGCTGTTTTTT

v_gene: TRBV27
d_gene: -
j_gene: TRBJ1-2
abundance: -
CDR3aa: CASSLVGLSPHGYTF
CDR3nt: TGTGCCAGCAGTTTGGTGGGTTTAAGCCCCCATGGCTACACCTTC